The 14 T cell receptor beta chains reported below all come from one sample, sequenced in a study of preoperative IRX-2 immunotherapy in early breast cancer. Profiling relied on immunoSEQ multiplex PCR, and the TCRdb table lists in-frame clones only, not all of them. The sample comprises about 3,600 clones, around two thirds of which are singletons, and 15% rests with the top ten. Noted treatment: preoperative locoregional IRX-2 cytokine immunotherapy. The sequences come from tumor tissue, collected after IRX-2 immunotherapy. These receptors were collected from a human donor with breast cancer.

This clone was recorded only once. The chain combines TRBV11-3 with TRBJ2-1; no clear D gene. Trimming cost V 3 bases and J 5 bases, with 11 bases left between them. CDR3 size: 14 residues. The germline gives CDR1 SGHNT, CDR2 YENEEA. CDR3 sequence (DNA): TGTGCCAGCAGCTTCACCTCCAGCCACAATGAGCAGTTCTTC. Amino acid sequence: CASSFTSSHNEQFF.

The chain joins TRBV7-1 to TRBJ2-7, with 8 bases that match TRBD2. TRBV7-1 is identified as an open reading frame with a role that is uncertain. This CDR3 spans 14 amino acids. The V segment lost 6 bases and the J segment 2 bases; nucleotides outside the gene matches: 6. The CDR3 loop is CASSRTSGAYEQYF. As DNA, the CDR3 is TGTGCCAGCAGTCGCACTAGCGGCGCCTACGAGCAGTACTTC.

In its sample, this clone was seen a few times. V and J are TRBV11-3 and TRBJ1-3; no clear D. The germline V and J ends were trimmed by 0 bases and 8 bases, with 14 bases remaining between them. Germline values: CDR1 SGHNT, CDR2 YENEEA. This CDR3 has 15 residues. Here the CDR3 reads CASSLDRRRWDTIYF. The DNA of the CDR3 is TGTGCCAGCAGCTTAGATAGACGTAGATGGGACACCATATATTTT.

The V gene is TRBV6-8, the J gene TRBJ1-3, with TRBD1 as a possible D gene (5 bases). CDR1 is MNHGY and CDR2 is SAAAGT in the germline V gene. The V end was cut by 4 bases, the J end by 1 base, with 11 bases between. The CDR3 is made up of 15 amino acids. Here the CDR3 reads CASSSDGGSGNTIYF. CDR3 DNA: TGTGCCAGCAGTTCGGACGGGGGGTCTGGAAACACCATATATTTT.

With respect to this clone: Mismatch with germline at one junction end may stem from a read error. V usage is TRBV18 and J usage is TRBJ2-7; no firm D call. The CDR3 has 12 amino acids. Germline V lookup: CDR1 KGHSH, CDR2 LQKENI. The CDR3 loop reads CASSPPSNEQYF. The CDR3 DNA is TGTGCCAGCTCACCACCCTCCAACGAGCAGTACTTC.

The chain carries TRBV18 and TRBJ1-5; 7 bases fit TRBD1. The CDR3 is made up of 15 amino acids. Trimming at V came to 3 bases and at J to 3 bases, leaving 5 bases not matched to a gene. Germline-derived CDR1 and CDR2 are KGHSH and LQKENI. The CDR3, as DNA: TGTGCCAGCTCACCGGTTCAGGGGGACAATCAGCCCCAGCATTTT. Amino acids: CASSPVQGDNQPQHF.

CDR3 nucleotides: TGCGCCAGCAGCTTGGATATAGGACTAGCGGGATACTACATTCAGTACTTC. It translates to CASSLDIGLAGYYIQYF. This chain joins TRBV5-1 and TRBJ2-4, with 12 positions matching TRBD2. Looked up from germline, CDR1 is SGHRS and CDR2 is YFSETQ. The J segment lost 8 bases and the V segment lost 0 bases, leaving 9 bases of the junction unmatched. This CDR3 is 17 amino acids long.

The table lists this clone with a few counts. The V gene is TRBV18, the J gene TRBJ1-5; D unclear. This CDR3 contains 14 residues. V dropped 3 bases and J dropped 5 bases, with 11 bases sitting between them. Germline values: CDR1 KGHSH, CDR2 LQKENI. CDR3 amino acids: CASSPSRRDQPQHF. As DNA, the CDR3 is TGTGCCAGCTCACCGAGCCGGAGAGATCAGCCCCAGCATTTT.

This clone is judged medium-sized (0.01 to 0.1%). The chain employs TRBV6-8 and TRBJ1-3; D uncertain. Trimming stripped 2 bases from V and 4 bases from J, with 15 bases between. The V gene's germline CDR1 is MNHGY and CDR2 SAAAGT. This CDR3 region has 16 residues. CDR3 bases: TGTGCCAGCAGTTACCCCCAAGGGCAGAGAGGAAACACCATATATTTT. This codes for CASSYPQGQRGNTIYF.

The rearrangement joins TRBV1 to TRBJ2-3. TRBV1 is annotated as a pseudogene. The CDR3 runs to 17 residues. Here the CDR3 DNA reads TGCGCCAGCAGCCAAGTAACCGGAACGGATCGCACAGATACGCAGTATTTT. It is translated as CASSQVTGTDRTDTQYF.

This clone was observed a single time. The chain is built from TRBV10-2 and TRBJ1-1, with D possibly being TRBD1 (6 bases). Germline V gene data show CDR1 as WSHSY and CDR2 as SAAADI. Trimming stripped 0 bases from V and 7 bases from J, with 15 bases between. CDR3 length: 15 amino acids. CDR3 in amino acids: CASSESTGGYGEAFF. DNA for the CDR3: TGCGCCAGCAGTGAGTCGACAGGCGGGTATGGTGAAGCTTTCTTT.

This clone occurred once. The CDR3 DNA follows: TGTGCCAGCAGCCACCTCCGGGGCAGGGGGGGATTTGGCACTGAAGCTTTCTTT. Its protein is CASSHLRGRGGFGTEAFF. The chain uses TRBV2 and TRBJ1-1, with TRBD1 matching over 7 bases. Trimming cost V 6 bases and J 4 bases; bases outside gene matches: 20. The CDR3 spans 18 residues. Looked up from germline, CDR1 is SNHLY and CDR2 is FYNNEI.

The J gene is TRBJ2-7, the V gene TRBV6-8, with D possibly being TRBD1 (5 bases). The V gene lost 5 bases and the J gene lost 3 bases, with 11 bases spanning the gap. This CDR3 is 13 amino acids long. Germline V lookup: CDR1 MNHGY, CDR2 SAAAGT. The CDR3 DNA reads TGTGCCAGCAGTCATCCGACAGTCTACGAGCAGTACTTC. Its protein is CASSHPTVYEQYF.

This clone has just a few counts. The rearrangement joins TRBV11-3 to TRBJ2-2, with 9 bases matching TRBD1. V dropped 3 bases and J dropped 4; count of bases not matched to a gene: 6. Germline V lookup: CDR1 SGHNT, CDR2 YENEEA. This CDR3 comprises 16 residues. The CDR3 protein is CASSFGQGFSTGELFF. CDR3 DNA sequence: TGTGCCAGCAGCTTTGGACAGGGGTTCTCCACCGGGGAGCTGTTTTTT.